Shown below are 8 T cell receptor beta chains from a single sample sequenced in a study of Ad26.COV2.S vaccination and SARS-CoV-2 variants. The treatment was: around 19 received Ad26.COV2.S at low or high dose, single or two shots; a few received placebo; per-sample allocation not given. The samples were gathered on day 63 after the first injection of vaccine or placebo. This table comes from immunoSEQ multiplex PCR, and its TCRdb copy is limited to in-frame clones, with some not included. The top ten clones hold under 2% of a sample with 400,000 to 450,000 clones, 92% of them seen once. Source: peripheral blood, taken in a trial of Ad26.COV2.S vaccine versus placebo. Source of these receptors: a person between 18 and 59 years old who received the Ad26.COV2.S COVID-19 vaccine or a placebo.

This clone was detected only once. The rearrangement uses TRBV5-4 and TRBJ2-4; D remains unclear. V was trimmed by 4 bases and J by 0 bases, leaving 8 bases between them. In germline, CDR1 is SGHNT, CDR2 YYREEE (reference sequence). The CDR3 loop spans 14 amino acids. The CDR3 bases are TGTGCCAGCAGCGGAGATATAGCCAAAAACATTCAGTACTTC. Its protein is CASSGDIAKNIQYF.

The V gene is TRBV7-9, the J gene TRBJ2-3; perhaps TRBD2 as D (6 bases). The germline V gene encodes CDR1 SEHNR and CDR2 FQNEAQ (reference sequence). The CDR3 contains 12 residues. The germline V and J ends were trimmed by 10 bases and 6 bases, with 14 bases remaining between them. Here the CDR3 reads CATGGDADTQYF. In nucleotides, the CDR3 is TGTGCCACCGGGGGAGACGCCGATACGCAGTATTTT.

The rearrangement uses TRBV12-3 or TRBV12-4 and TRBJ2-7, with D perhaps matching TRBD1 (6 bases). The CDR3 covers 13 residues. Trimming took 10 bases from V and 7 from J, leaving 20 bases between them. The CDR3 loop is CAITAQGSREQYF. The CDR3 DNA is TGTGCCATCACAGCACAGGGTTCGCGAGAGCAGTACTTC.

The rearrangement uses TRBV5-5 and TRBJ2-3; D may be TRBD1 or TRBD2 (6 bases each). CDR3 length: 17 residues. Germline CDR1 SGHKS, CDR2 YYEKEE (reference sequence). The V and J ends lost 0 bases and 5 bases respectively, with 19 bases between them. Written as DNA, the CDR3 is TGTGCCAGCAGCTTGGTTTGGACAGCGATCGGGGGAGATACGCAGTATTTT. Protein sequence: CASSLVWTAIGGDTQYF.

This chain uses TRBV4-1 with TRBJ2-4; 9 nucleotides agree with TRBD1. CDR3 size: 17 residues. The J segment lost 7 bases and the V segment lost 0 bases, leaving 10 bases of the junction unmatched. Germline CDR1 is MGHRA and CDR2 is YSYEKL. CDR3: CASSQDRWDRADNIQYF. Written as DNA, the CDR3 is TGCGCCAGCAGCCAAGATCGTTGGGACAGGGCTGACAACATTCAGTACTTC.

This CDR3 is CASSRGQPQETQYF. As DNA, the CDR3 is TGTGCCAGCAGTCGGGGACAGCCCCAAGAGACCCAGTACTTC. The chain joins TRBV27 to TRBJ2-5; 7 bases match TRBD1. The CDR3 runs 14 residues. V gave up 5 bases and J gave up 1 base; unmatched junction bases: 4. Germline V gene data show CDR1 as MNHEY and CDR2 as SMNVEV (reference sequence).

V usage is TRBV6-2 or TRBV6-3 and J usage is TRBJ2-7; 8 bases map to TRBD1. The CDR3 loop spans 15 amino acids. After removal of 2 bases from V and 7 bases from J, the junction contained 10 bases not matched to a gene. The germline V gene has CDR1 MNHEY and CDR2 SVGEGT. The CDR3, as DNA: TGTGCCAGCAGTTACCAGGGACAGGCCACCTCGGAGCAGTACTTC. Translated, it gives CASSYQGQATSEQYF.

The chain employs TRBV18 and TRBJ1-1; the D is unclear. The CDR3 length is 13 residues. CDR1 is KGHSH and CDR2 is LQKENI in the germline V gene. The V gene lost 4 bases and the J gene lost 3 bases, with 9 bases spanning the gap. The CDR3 DNA follows: TGTGCCAGCTCACGATCGATAGACACTGAAGCTTTCTTT. It translates to CASSRSIDTEAFF. The entire variable domain, with the rest obtained from reference TRBV18 and TRBJ1-1, is as follows: NAGVMQNPRHLVRRRGQEARLRCSPMKGHSHVYWYRQLPEEGLKFMVYLQKENIIDESGMPKERFSAEFPKEGPSILRIQQVVRGDSAAYFCASSRSIDTEAFFGQGTRLTVV.